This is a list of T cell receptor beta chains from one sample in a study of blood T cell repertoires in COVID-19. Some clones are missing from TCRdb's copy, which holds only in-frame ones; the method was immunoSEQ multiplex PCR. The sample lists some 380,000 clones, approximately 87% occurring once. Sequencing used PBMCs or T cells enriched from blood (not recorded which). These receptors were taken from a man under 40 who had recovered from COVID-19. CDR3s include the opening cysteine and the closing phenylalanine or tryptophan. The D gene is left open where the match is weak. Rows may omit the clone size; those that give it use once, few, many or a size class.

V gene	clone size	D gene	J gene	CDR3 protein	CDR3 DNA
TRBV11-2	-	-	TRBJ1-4	CASSLGDTNEKLFF	TGTGCCAGCAGCTTAGGAGATACCAATGAAAAACTGTTTTTT
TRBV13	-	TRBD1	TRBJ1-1	CASSHGQGNTEAFF	TGTGCCAGCAGCCACGGACAGGGCAACACTGAAGCTTTCTTT
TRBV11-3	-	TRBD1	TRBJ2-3	CASSQGTGSTDTQYF	TGTGCCAGCAGCCAAGGGACAGGGAGCACAGATACGCAGTATTTT
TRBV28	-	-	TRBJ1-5	CASREWNQPQHF	TGTGCCAGCAGGGAGTGGAATCAGCCCCAGCATTTT
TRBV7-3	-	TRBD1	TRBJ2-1	CASSAGTGGNNEQFF	TGTGCCAGCAGCGCCGGGACAGGGGGGAACAATGAGCAGTTCTTC
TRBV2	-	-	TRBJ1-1	CASSEPLGSGDTEAFF	TGTGCCAGCAGTGAACCCTTAGGGTCGGGGGACACTGAAGCTTTCTTT
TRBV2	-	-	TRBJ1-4	CASSGGGSPSGKLFF	TGTGCCAGCAGTGGAGGTGGGAGCCCTTCGGGGAAACTGTTTTTT
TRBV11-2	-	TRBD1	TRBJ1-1	CASIFSGQLVPFF	TGTGCCAGCATTTTTTCGGGACAGCTGGTCCCTTTCTTT
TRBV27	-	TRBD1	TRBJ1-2	CASSFSAGGGYTF	TGTGCCAGCAGTTTCTCGGCAGGGGGTGGCTACACCTTC
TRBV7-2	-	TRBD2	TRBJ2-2	CASGTILTGELFF	TGTGCATCCGGGACTATCCTCACCGGGGAGCTGTTTTTT
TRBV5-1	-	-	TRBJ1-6	CASSLEQVNSPLHF	TGCGCCAGCAGCTTGGAACAGGTCAATTCACCCCTCCACTTT
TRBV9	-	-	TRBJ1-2	CASSPGPLANYGYTF	TGTGCCAGCAGTCCCGGCCCGCTAGCTAACTATGGCTACACCTTC
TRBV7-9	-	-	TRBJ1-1	CASSLESSGINAFF	TGTGCCAGCAGCTTAGAGTCATCGGGGATAAACGCTTTCTTT
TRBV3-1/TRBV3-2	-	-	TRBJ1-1	CASSQGPGVGTEAFF	TGTGCCAGCAGCCAAGGGCCGGGGGTAGGGACTGAAGCTTTCTTT
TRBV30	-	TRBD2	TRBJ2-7	CAWSPQRSGAYEQYF	TGTGCCTGGAGTCCCCAAAGGAGCGGGGCCTACGAGCAGTACTTC
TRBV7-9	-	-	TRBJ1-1	CASSSQGALNTEAFF	TGTGCCAGCAGCTCCCAAGGAGCGTTGAACACTGAAGCTTTCTTT
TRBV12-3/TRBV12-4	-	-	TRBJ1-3	CASSFSLGNTIYF	TGTGCCAGCAGTTTCAGTTTAGGAAACACCATATATTTT
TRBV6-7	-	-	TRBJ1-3	CASKTPGYRNTIYF	TGTGCCAGCAAGACTCCGGGGTATAGAAACACCATATATTTT
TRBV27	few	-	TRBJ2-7	CASRDTSYEQYF	TGTGCCAGCAGGGACACATCCTACGAGCAGTACTTC
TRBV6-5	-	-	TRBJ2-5	CASRHQETQYF	TGTGCCTCGCGGCACCAAGAGACCCAGTACTTC
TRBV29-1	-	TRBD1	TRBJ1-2	CSVGDRGASGYTF	TGCAGCGTCGGGGACAGGGGGGCTTCCGGATACACCTTC
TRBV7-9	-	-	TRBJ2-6	CASSLTGSGANVLTF	TGTGCCAGCAGCTTAACGGGGTCTGGGGCCAACGTCCTGACTTTC
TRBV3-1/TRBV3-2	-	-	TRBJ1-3	CASVGGGNTIYF	TGTGCCAGTGTCGGTGGGGGGAACACCATATATTTT
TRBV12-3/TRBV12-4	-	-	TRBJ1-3	CASSSSSGNTIYF	TGTGCCAGCAGTTCGTCCTCTGGAAACACCATATATTTT
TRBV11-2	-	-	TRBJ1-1	CASSKLGIRGLTEAFF	TGTGCCAGCAGCAAGCTGGGAATAAGGGGCCTAACTGAAGCTTTCTTT
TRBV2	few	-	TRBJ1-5	CASSSATTQHF	TGTGCCAGCAGTTCTGCTACGACCCAGCATTTT
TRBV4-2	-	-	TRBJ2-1	CASSHEGPIGPYNEQFF	TGTGCCAGCAGCCACGAGGGCCCAATTGGACCCTACAATGAGCAGTTCTTC
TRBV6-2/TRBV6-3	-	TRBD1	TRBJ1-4	CASSTHLRGLGEKLFF	TGTGCCAGCAGCACACACCTCAGGGGGCTTGGTGAAAAACTGTTTTTT
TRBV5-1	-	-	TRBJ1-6	CASSSESYNSPLHF	TGCGCCAGCAGCTCCGAGTCCTATAATTCACCCCTCCACTTT
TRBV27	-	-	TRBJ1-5	CASRHRPDQPQHF	TGTGCCAGCAGACACCGCCCTGATCAGCCCCAGCATTTT
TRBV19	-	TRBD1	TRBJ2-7	CASSVGTGGYEQYF	TGTGCCAGTAGTGTGGGGACAGGGGGCTACGAGCAGTACTTC
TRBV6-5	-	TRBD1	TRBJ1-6	CASRLGTANSPLHF	TGTGCCAGCAGACTCGGGACAGCGAATTCACCCCTCCACTTT
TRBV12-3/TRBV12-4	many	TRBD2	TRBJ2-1	CASSPSGGREQFF	TGTGCCAGCAGTCCTAGCGGGGGTCGTGAGCAGTTCTTC
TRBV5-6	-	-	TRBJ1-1	CASSSTLNDIQGQAFF	TGTGCCAGCAGCTCTACCCTAAATGACATCCAGGGCCAAGCTTTCTTT
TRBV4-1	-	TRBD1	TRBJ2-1	CASRHVLRGREGEQFF	TGCGCCAGCAGGCACGTATTAAGGGGGCGCGAAGGTGAGCAGTTCTTC
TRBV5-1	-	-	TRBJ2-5	CASSLGLTSQETQYF	TGCGCCAGCAGCTTGGGTCTTACTAGTCAAGAGACCCAGTACTTC
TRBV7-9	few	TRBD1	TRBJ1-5	CASSLDRDRAQPQHF	TGTGCCAGCAGCTTGGACCGGGACAGGGCTCAGCCCCAGCATTTT
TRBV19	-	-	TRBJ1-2	CASRGEEDYGYTF	TGTGCCAGCCGGGGGGAGGAGGACTATGGCTACACCTTC
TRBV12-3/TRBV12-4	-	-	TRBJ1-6	CASSLGSSALHF	TGTGCCAGCAGTTTGGGGAGTTCGGCCCTCCACTTT
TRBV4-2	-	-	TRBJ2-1	CASSQWGPQVDEQFF	TGTGCCAGCAGCCAATGGGGCCCGCAAGTAGATGAGCAGTTCTTC
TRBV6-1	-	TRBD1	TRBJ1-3	CASSEASVKWTGGQSWRGNTIYF	TGTGCCAGCAGTGAAGCTTCCGTAAAATGGACAGGAGGTCAATCCTGGAGGGGAAACACCATATATTTT
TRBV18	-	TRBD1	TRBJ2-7	CASSLTQGASYEQYF	TGTGCCAGCTCACTGACCCAGGGGGCCTCCTACGAGCAGTACTTC
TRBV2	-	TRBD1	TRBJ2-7	CASSGTGYEQYF	TGTGCCTCCTCCGGGACAGGTTACGAGCAGTACTTC
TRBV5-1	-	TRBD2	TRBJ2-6	CASSLGGSGANVLTF	TGCGCCAGCAGCCTCGGGGGGTCCGGGGCCAACGTCCTGACTTTC
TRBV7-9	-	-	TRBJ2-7	CASTPDGAYEQYF	TGTGCCAGCACCCCTGACGGAGCCTACGAGCAGTACTTC
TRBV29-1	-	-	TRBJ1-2	CSVDPSGNYGYTF	TGCAGCGTTGACCCCTCCGGGAACTATGGCTACACCTTC
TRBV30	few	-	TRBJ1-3	CAWSAGNTIYF	TGTGCCTGGAGTGCAGGAAACACCATATATTTT
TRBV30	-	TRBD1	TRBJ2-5	CAWSNRGGTQYF	TGTGCCTGGAGTAACAGGGGCGGGACCCAGTACTTC
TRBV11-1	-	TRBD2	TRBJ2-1	CASSLGGGNYNEQFF	TGTGCCAGCAGCTTAGGGGGGGGAAATTACAATGAGCAGTTCTTC
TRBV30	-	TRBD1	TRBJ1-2	CAWSAGTVYGYTF	TGTGCCTGGAGTGCGGGGACAGTCTATGGCTACACCTTC
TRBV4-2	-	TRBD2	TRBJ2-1	CASSQELAAYNEQFF	TGTGCCAGCAGCCAAGAACTAGCGGCTTACAATGAGCAGTTCTTC
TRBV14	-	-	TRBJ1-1	CASTVLGGDTEAFF	TGTGCCAGCACTGTTCTGGGGGGAGACACTGAAGCTTTCTTT